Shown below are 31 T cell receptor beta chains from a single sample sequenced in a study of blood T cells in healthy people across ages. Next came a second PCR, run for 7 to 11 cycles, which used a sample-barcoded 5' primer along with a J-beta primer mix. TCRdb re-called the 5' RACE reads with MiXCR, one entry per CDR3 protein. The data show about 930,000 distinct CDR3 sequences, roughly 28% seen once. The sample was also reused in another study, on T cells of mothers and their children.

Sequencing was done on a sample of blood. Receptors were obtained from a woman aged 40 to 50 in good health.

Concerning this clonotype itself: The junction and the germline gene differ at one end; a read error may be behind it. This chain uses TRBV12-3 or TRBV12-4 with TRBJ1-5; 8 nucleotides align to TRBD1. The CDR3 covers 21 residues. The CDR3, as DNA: TGTGCTAGCAGTTTAGCGCGGGGATATAGAGGACAGGGAAGTAGCAATCAGCCCCAGCATTTT. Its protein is CASSLARGYRGQGSSNQPQHF.

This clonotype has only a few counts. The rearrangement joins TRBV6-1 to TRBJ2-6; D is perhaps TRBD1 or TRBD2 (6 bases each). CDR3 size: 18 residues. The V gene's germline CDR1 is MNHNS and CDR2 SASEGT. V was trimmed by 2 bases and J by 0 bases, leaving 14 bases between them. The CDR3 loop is CASSERGTSSSGANVLTF. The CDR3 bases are TGTGCCAGCAGTGAACGGGGGACATCGAGCTCTGGGGCCAACGTCCTGACTTTC.

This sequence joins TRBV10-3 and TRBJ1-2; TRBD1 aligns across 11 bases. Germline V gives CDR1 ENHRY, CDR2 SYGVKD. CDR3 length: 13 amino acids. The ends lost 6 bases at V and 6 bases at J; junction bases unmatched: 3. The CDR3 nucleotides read TGTGCCATCAGCCCGGGACAGGGGGATGGCTACACCTTC. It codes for CAISPGQGDGYTF.

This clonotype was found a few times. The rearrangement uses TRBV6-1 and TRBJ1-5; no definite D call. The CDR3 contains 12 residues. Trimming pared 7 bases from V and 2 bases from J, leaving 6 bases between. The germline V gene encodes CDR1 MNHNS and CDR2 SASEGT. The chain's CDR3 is CASTRRNQPQHF. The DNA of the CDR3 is TGTGCCAGCACGAGGCGCAATCAGCCCCAGCATTTT.

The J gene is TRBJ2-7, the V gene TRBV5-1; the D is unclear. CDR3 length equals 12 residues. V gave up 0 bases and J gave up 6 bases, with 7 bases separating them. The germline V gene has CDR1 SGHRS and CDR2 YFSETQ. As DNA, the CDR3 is TGCGCCAGCAGCTTGGAATTTGGCGAGCAGTACTTC. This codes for CASSLEFGEQYF.

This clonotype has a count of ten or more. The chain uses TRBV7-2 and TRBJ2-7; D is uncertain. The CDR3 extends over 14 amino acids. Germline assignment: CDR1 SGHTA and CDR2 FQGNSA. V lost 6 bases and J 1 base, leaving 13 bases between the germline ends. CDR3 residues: CASRPTDVSYEQYF. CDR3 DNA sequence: TGTGCCAGCAGGCCGACCGACGTGTCCTACGAGCAGTACTTC. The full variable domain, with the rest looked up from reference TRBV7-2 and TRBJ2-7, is GAGVSQSPSNKVTEKGKDVELRCDPISGHTALYWYRQSLGQGLEFLIYFQGNSAPDKSGLPSDRFSAERTGGSVSTLTIQRTQQEDSAVYLCASRPTDVSYEQYFGPGTRLTVT.

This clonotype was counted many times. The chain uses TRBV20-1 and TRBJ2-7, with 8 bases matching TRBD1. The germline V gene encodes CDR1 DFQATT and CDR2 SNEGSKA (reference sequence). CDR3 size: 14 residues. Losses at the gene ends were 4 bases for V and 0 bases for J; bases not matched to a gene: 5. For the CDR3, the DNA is TGCAGTGCTATGGACAGGGCCTCCTCCTACGAGCAGTACTTC. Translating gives CSAMDRASSYEQYF.

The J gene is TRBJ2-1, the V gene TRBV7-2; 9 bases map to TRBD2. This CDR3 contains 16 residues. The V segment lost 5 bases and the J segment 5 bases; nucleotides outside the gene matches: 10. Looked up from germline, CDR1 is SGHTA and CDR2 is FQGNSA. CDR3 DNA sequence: TGTGCCAGCAGCATCGGGCCAGCGGGGGGTCACAATGAGCAGTTCTTC. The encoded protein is CASSIGPAGGHNEQFF.

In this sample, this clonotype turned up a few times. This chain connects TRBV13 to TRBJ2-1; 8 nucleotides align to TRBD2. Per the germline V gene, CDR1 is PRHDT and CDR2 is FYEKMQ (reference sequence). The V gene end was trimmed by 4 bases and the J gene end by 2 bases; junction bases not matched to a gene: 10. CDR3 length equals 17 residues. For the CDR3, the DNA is TGTGCCAGCAGCTCCGACCCGGGGGGGCGGACCTACAATGAGCAGTTCTTC. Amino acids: CASSSDPGGRTYNEQFF.

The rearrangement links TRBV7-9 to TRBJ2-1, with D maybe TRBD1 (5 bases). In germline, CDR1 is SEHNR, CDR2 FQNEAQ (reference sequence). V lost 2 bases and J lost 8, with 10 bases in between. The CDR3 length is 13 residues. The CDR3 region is CASSLLTVYEQFF. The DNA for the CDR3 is TGTGCCAGCAGCTTATTGACAGTTTATGAGCAGTTCTTC.

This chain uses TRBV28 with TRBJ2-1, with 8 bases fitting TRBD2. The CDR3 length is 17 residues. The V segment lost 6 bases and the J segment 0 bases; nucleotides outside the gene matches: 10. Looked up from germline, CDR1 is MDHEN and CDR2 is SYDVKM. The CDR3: CASRFWGGGSSYNEQFF. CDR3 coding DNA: TGTGCCAGCAGGTTTTGGGGCGGGGGGAGCTCCTACAATGAGCAGTTCTTC.

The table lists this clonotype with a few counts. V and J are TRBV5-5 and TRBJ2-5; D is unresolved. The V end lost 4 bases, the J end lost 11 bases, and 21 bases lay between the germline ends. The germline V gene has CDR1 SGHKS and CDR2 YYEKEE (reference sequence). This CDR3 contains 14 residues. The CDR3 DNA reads TGTGCCAGCAGCCTAGACTCGACCAACAATGGGCAGTACTTC. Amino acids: CASSLDSTNNGQYF.

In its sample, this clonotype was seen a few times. The CDR3: CATSRPREAWGYTF. As DNA, the CDR3 is TGTGCCACCAGCAGACCCAGGGAAGCATGGGGCTACACCTTC. The gene calls are TRBV15 and TRBJ1-2, with D possibly being TRBD1 (5 bases). CDR3 length equals 14 residues. V was trimmed by 2 bases and J by 8 bases, leaving 15 bases between them. Germline CDR1 reads LNHNV; CDR2 reads YYDKDF (reference sequence).

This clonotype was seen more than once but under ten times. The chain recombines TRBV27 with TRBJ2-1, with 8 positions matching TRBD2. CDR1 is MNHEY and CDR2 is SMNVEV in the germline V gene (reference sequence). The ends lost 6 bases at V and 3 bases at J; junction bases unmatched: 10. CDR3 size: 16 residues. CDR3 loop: CASSPGGGHYYNEQFF. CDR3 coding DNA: TGTGCCAGCAGCCCCGGGGGGGGGCACTACTACAATGAGCAGTTCTTC.

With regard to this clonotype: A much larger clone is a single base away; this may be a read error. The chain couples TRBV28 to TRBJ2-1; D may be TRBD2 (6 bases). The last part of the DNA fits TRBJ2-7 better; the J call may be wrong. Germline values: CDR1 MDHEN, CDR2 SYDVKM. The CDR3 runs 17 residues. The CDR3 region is CASSSQTGTHGTHEQYF. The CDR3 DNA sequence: TGTGCCAGCAGTTCCCAAACCGGGACTCACGGAACCCACGAGCAGTACTTC.

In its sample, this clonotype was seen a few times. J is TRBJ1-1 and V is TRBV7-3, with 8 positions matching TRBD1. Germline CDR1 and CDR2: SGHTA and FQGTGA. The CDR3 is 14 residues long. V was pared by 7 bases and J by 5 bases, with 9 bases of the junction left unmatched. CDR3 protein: CASKQTGDGTEAFF. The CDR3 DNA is TGTGCCAGCAAGCAGACAGGGGATGGGACTGAAGCTTTCTTT.

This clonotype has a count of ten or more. CDR3 bases: TGTGCCATCAGTGAGTCGAGTTCCGGAACCGAGCAGTACTTC. Residues: CAISESSSGTEQYF. The chain is built from TRBV10-3 and TRBJ2-7; the D is unclear. Germline lookup yields CDR1 ENHRY and CDR2 SYGVKD. Trimming cost V 0 bases and J 6 bases, with 12 bases left between them. The CDR3 loop spans 14 amino acids.

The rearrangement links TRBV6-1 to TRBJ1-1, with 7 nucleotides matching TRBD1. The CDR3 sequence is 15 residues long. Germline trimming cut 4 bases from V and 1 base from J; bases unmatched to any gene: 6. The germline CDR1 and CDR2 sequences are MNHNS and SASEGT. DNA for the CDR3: TGTGCCAGCAGTGGCTCGGGACAGCCGAACACTGAAGCTTTCTTT. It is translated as CASSGSGQPNTEAFF.

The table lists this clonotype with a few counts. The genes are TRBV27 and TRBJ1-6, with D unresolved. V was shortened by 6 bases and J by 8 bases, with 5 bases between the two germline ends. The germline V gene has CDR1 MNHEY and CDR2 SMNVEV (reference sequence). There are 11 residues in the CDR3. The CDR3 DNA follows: TGTGCCAGCAGGTTCTATTCACCCCTCCACTTT. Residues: CASRFYSPLHF.

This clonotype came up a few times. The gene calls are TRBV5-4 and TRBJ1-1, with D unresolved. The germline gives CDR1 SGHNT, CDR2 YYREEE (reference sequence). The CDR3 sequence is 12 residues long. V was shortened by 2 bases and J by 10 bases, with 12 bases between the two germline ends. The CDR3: CASSFQDLTAFF. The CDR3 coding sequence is TGTGCCAGCAGCTTTCAGGACTTAACAGCTTTCTTT.

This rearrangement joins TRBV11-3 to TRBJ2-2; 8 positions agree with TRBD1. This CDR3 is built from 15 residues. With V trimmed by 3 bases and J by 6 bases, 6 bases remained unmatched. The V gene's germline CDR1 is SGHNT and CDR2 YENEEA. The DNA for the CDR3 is TGTGCCAGCAGCTTCGGCAGGGGGCATCCCGGGGAGCTGTTTTTT. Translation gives CASSFGRGHPGELFF.

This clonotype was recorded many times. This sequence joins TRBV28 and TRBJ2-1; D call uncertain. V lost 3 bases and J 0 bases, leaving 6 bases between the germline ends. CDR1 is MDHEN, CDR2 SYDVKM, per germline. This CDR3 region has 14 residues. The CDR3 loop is CASSFISSYNEQFF. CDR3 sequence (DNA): TGTGCCAGCAGTTTTATATCCTCCTACAATGAGCAGTTCTTC.

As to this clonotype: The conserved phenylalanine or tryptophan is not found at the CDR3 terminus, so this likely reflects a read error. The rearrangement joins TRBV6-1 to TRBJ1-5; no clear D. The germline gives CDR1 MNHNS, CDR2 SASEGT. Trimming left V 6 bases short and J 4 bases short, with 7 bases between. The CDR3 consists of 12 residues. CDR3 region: CASRGPNQPQHS. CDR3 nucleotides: TGTGCCAGCAGGGGCCCGAATCAGCCCCAGCATTCT.

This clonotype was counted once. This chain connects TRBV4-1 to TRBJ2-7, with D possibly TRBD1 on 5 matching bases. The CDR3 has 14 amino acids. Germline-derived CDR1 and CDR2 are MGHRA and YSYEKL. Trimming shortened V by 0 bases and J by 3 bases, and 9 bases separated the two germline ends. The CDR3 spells CASSQDFRDYEQYF. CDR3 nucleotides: TGCGCCAGCAGCCAAGATTTCAGGGACTACGAGCAGTACTTC.

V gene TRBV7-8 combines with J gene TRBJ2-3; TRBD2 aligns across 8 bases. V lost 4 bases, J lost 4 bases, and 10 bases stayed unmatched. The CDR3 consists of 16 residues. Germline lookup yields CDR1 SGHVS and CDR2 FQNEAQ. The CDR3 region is CASSSRGGPQADTQYF. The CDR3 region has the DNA TGTGCCAGCAGCTCTCGGGGGGGCCCGCAAGCAGATACGCAGTATTTT.

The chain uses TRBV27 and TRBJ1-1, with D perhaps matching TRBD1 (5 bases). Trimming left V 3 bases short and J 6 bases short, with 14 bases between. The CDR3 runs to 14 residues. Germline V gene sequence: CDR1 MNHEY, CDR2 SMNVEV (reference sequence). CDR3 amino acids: CASSLQGISPEAFF. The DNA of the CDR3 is TGTGCCAGCAGTTTGCAGGGTATCTCCCCTGAAGCTTTCTTT.

CDR3 sequence: CASGIPELAGGPRKETQYF. The CDR3 bases are TGTGCCAGCGGAATCCCGGAACTAGCGGGGGGGCCGCGCAAAGAGACCCAGTACTTC. This chain uses TRBV28 with TRBJ2-5, with 13 nucleotides matching TRBD2. CDR1 is MDHEN and CDR2 is SYDVKM in the germline V gene. The V gene end was trimmed by 8 bases and the J gene end by 3 bases; junction bases not matched to a gene: 18. This CDR3 region has 19 residues.

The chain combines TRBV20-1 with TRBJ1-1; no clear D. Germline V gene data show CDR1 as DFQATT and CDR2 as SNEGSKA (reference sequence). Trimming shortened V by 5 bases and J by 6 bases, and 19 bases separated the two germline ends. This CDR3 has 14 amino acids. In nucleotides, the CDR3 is TGCAGTGCTGGGGAGGGTGGCCTGGGCCCTGAAGCTTTCTTT. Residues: CSAGEGGLGPEAFF.

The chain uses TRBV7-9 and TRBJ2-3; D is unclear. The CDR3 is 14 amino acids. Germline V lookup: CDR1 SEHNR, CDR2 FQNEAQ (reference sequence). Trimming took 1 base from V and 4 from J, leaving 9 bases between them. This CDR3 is CASSLDYSSDTQYF. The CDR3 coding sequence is TGTGCCAGCAGCTTAGACTACTCGTCAGATACGCAGTATTTT. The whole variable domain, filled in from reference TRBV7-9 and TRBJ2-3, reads DTGVSQNPRHKITKRGQNVTFRCDPISEHNRLYWYRQTLGQGPEFLTYFQNEAQLEKSRLLSDRFSAERPKGSFSTLEIQRTEQGDSAMYLCASSLDYSSDTQYFGPGTRLTVL.

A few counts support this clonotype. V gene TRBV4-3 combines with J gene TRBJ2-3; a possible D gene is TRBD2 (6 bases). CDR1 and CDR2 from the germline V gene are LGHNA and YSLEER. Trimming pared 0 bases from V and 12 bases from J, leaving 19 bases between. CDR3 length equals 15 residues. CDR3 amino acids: CASSQEGGNLPAQYF. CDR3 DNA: TGCGCCAGCAGCCAAGAAGGCGGGAACCTACCCGCCCAGTATTTT.

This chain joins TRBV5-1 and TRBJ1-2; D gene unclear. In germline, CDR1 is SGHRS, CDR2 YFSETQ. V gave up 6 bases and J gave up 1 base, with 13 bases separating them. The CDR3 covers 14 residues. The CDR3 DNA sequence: TGCGCCAGCAAACCGCACAGCGATAACTATGGCTACACCTTC. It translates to CASKPHSDNYGYTF.